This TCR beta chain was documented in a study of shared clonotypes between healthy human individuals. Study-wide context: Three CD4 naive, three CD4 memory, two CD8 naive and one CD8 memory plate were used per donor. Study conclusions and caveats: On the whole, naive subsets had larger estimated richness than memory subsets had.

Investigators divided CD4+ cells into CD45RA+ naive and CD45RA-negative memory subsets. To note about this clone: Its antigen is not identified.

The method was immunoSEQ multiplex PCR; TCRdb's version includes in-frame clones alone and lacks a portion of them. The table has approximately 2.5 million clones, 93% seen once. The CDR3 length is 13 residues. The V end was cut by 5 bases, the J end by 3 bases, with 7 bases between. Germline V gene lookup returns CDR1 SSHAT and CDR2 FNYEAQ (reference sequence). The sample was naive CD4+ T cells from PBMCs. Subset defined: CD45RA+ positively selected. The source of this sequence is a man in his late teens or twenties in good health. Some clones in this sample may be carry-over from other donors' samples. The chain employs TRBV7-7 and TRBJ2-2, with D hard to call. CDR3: CASSPRYTGELFF. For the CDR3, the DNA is TGTGCCAGCAGCCCTAGGTACACCGGGGAGCTGTTTTTT.